The clone carrying this T cell receptor beta chain showed up many times. Its antigen is still unknown. This may be a read error, as it is one base from a much larger clone. The data were obtained in a study of CD8+CD57+ T cells in acquired aplastic anemia. Study results and limitations: There were 25 to 35 CD8+ CDR3 sequences that occurred in both patients and controls. No significant difference in CD8+ Simpson's diversity was found between patients and controls.

Patients included in sequencing had previously demonstrated CD8+CD57+ cell expansion by flow cytometry. A severe acquired aplastic anemia diagnosis applied to all patients. No patient had been given any therapy when blood was sampled. Profiles of TCR beta VDJ and CDR3 were generated from a genomic DNA template. MiXCR, run by TCRdb on the reads, gives a single entry per CDR3 protein. The table includes 120,000 or so distinct CDR3 sequences, approximately 36% detected once. Germline CDR1 LNHDA, CDR2 SQIVND (reference sequence). Trimming shortened V by 8 bases and J by 2 bases, and 9 bases separated the two germline ends. The CDR3 runs to 12 residues.

Input material: sorted CD4+, CD8+, or CD8+CD57+ T cells (not recorded which) from PBMCs. V usage is TRBV19 and J usage is TRBJ2-5; no reliable D call. The source of this sequence is a human donor with aplastic anemia. The CDR3 DNA is TGTGCCAGTGGTCCTAATCAAGAGACCCAGTACTTC. Translation: CASGPNQETQYF.